One TCR beta chain is described in this entry. No antigen is known for it. One end of the junction does not line up with germline, which may come from a read error. The record originates from a study of identical twins. The study's findings and limits: Out-of-frame alpha sequences shared by twins were enriched for low generation probability.

TCRdb reprocessed the 5' RACE reads with MiXCR, giving one entry per CDR3 protein. The sample carries more than 1.5 million distinct CDR3 sequences, 32% recorded once. The V gene's germline CDR1 is DFQATT and CDR2 SNEGSKA (reference sequence). This CDR3 region has 12 residues. The chain uses TRBV20-1 and TRBJ1-1; no definite D call. The clonotype originates from a newborn girl in good health. Sample: cord blood. The CDR3 DNA reads TGCAGTGCTTTCCCACAAATCACTGAAGTTTTCTTT. This encodes CSAFPQITEVFF.